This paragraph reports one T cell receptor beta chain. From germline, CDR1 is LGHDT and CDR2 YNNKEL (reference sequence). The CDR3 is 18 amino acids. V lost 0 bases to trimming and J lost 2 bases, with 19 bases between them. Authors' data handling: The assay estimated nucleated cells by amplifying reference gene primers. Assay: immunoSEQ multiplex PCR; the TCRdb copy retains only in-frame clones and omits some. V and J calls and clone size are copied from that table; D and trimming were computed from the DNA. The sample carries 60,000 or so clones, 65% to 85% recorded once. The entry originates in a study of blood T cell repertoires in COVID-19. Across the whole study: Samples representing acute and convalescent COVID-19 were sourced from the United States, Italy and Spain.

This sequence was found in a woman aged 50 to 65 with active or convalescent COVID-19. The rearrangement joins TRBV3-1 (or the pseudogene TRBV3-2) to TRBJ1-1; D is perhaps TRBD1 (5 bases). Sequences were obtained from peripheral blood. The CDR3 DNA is TGTGCCAGCAGCCAAGAGTTGGCCCTAGGGGCGGCAAACACTGAAGCTTTCTTT. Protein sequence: CASSQELALGAANTEAFF.